Listed below are T cell receptor beta chains from one sample, sequenced in a study of cytomegalovirus exposure and HLA in healthy donors. Only in-frame clones appear in the TCRdb table, and some are missing; sequencing was by immunoSEQ multiplex PCR. The sample contains 100,000 to 150,000 clones, 60% to 80% of which appear only once. Sequencing used PBMCs. Receptor source: a man aged 25-40 years in good health and CMV-seronegative. Each CDR3 is given with its conserved first and last residue. D genes are given only for firm matches. Part of the rows lack a size; the others show once, few, many or a class for expanded clones.

CDR3 protein,CDR3 DNA,V gene,D gene,J gene,clone size
CACWTGNLIGYTF,TGTGCCTGCTGGACAGGGAACCTTATAGGCTACACCTTC,TRBV6-1,TRBD1,TRBJ1-2,-
CASSLDYFGGASYEQYF,TGTGCCAGCAGCTTAGATTATTTTGGCGGGGCTTCCTACGAGCAGTACTTC,TRBV11-2,-,TRBJ2-7,-
CASSPLSGQGLTEAFF,TGTGCCAGCAGTCCTCTCTCCGGACAGGGACTCACTGAAGCTTTCTTT,TRBV27,TRBD1,TRBJ1-1,once
CASSMRQVYGYTF,TGTGCCAGTAGTATGAGACAGGTCTATGGCTACACCTTC,TRBV19,-,TRBJ1-2,-
CASSLGEAETQYF,TGTGCCAGCAGCTTAGGCGAGGCGGAGACCCAGTACTTC,TRBV13,-,TRBJ2-5,-
CASSLGGVNGYYNSPLHF,TGTGCCAGCAGTTTAGGCGGGGTGAATGGTTACTATAATTCACCCCTCCACTTT,TRBV27,-,TRBJ1-6,-
CATKALGQPYGYTF,TGTGCCACCAAAGCACTTGGACAGCCCTATGGCTACACCTTC,TRBV28,-,TRBJ1-2,-
CASSFGTATEAFF,TGTGCCAGCAGTTTTGGGACAGCCACTGAAGCTTTCTTT,TRBV27,TRBD1,TRBJ1-1,-
CSARVLREQFF,TGCAGTGCTAGAGTTTTGCGGGAGCAGTTCTTC,TRBV20-1,-,TRBJ2-1,-
CASSESGRDKAFF,TGCGCCAGCAGTGAGTCTGGCAGGGACAAAGCTTTCTTT,TRBV10-1,-,TRBJ1-1,-